This record covers a single TCR beta chain. The antigen is unknown. This entry comes from a study of cytomegalovirus exposure and HLA in healthy donors. The study, taken as a whole, reports: A later analysis, which compared TCR beta chains of equal frequency, found the HLA-associated ones more clonally expanded. Some highly shared sequence variants likely arose as a pipeline artifact.

Germline values: CDR1 MDHEN, CDR2 SYDVKM. V lost 5 bases and J lost 2, with 16 bases in between. The CDR3 spans 15 residues. The study ran its PCR with 60 Vbeta and 13 Jbeta primers. Only in-frame clones appear in the TCRdb table, and some are missing; sequencing was by immunoSEQ multiplex PCR. The sample yields about 210,000 clones, around 79% seen once. This receptor was taken from a male donor in good health and CMV-seronegative. Material: PBMCs. The chain joins TRBV28 to TRBJ2-7, with D possibly TRBD1 on 5 matching bases. The CDR3 DNA sequence: TGTGCCAGCAGTCCCACCAGGGTTCCTCCCTACGAGCAGTACTTC. Amino acid sequence: CASSPTRVPPYEQYF.